This T cell receptor (beta chain) emerged from a study of cytomegalovirus exposure and HLA in healthy donors. Concerning this clone itself: Its cognate antigen is unknown.

This CDR3 has 12 amino acids. Looked up from germline, CDR1 is LNHDA and CDR2 is SQIVND (reference sequence). J lost 10 bases, V lost 7 bases, and 5 bases had no gene match. Findings and caveats of the study: Cytomegalovirus association was listed for 164 TCR beta chains. In an earlier analysis, productive rearrangement rates for most beta V segments clustered near 87% or 30%. A later analysis reportedly found that, within productive TCRs, an Asian-associated ancestry cluster had fewer N-insertions than the mean observed across the approximately 700 donors.

Primers for the PCR totalled 60 Vbeta and 13 Jbeta. Original analysis: Later work found 74 million or so unique TCR beta chains, with some 11 million shared. The table came from immunoSEQ multiplex PCR; TCRdb's copy has only in-frame clones and leaves some out. That table gives V, J and clone size, and the DNA gave D and trimming. The sample records roughly 150,000 clones, around 75% being singletons. The chain carries TRBV19 and TRBJ2-2; TRBD1 matches at 8 bases. The receptor's source is a male donor in good health and CMV-seronegative. Source material: PBMCs. CDR3 amino acids: CASNSGGAELFF. The CDR3 DNA follows: TGTGCCAGTAACTCAGGGGGCGCGGAGCTGTTTTTT. Filled out from reference TRBV19 and TRBJ2-2, the complete variable domain reads DGGITQSPKYLFRKEGQNVTLSCEQNLNHDAMYWYRQDPGQGLRLIYYSQIVNDFQKGDIAEGYSVSREKKESFPLTVTSAQKNPTAFYLCASNSGGAELFFGEGSRLTVL.